The next 28 T cell receptor beta chains were all read from a single sample in a study of cytomegalovirus exposure and HLA in healthy donors. The PCR ran on 60 Vbeta and 13 Jbeta primers. TCRdb's table, derived via immunoSEQ multiplex PCR, lists solely in-frame clones and lacks some. The sample holds over 150,000 clones, 65% to 70% seen once. Source material: PBMCs. The receptors originated from a woman aged 18-29 years in good health and CMV-seropositive.

CDR3 sequence reads: CASSSERQGVNGYTF. The CDR3 DNA follows: TGCGCCAGCAGCTCCGAGCGACAGGGTGTTAATGGCTACACCTTC. The V call is TRBV5-1, the J call TRBJ1-2, with 7 positions matching TRBD1. Per germline, CDR1 SGHRS and CDR2 YFSETQ. Trimming cost V 3 bases and J 6 bases; bases outside gene matches: 11. There are 15 residues in the CDR3.

The V and J genes are TRBV28 and TRBJ1-4; 7 bases agree with TRBD1. After removal of 5 bases from V and 6 bases from J, the junction contained 15 bases not matched to a gene. The CDR3 has 17 amino acids. Per the germline V gene, CDR1 is MDHEN and CDR2 is SYDVKM. CDR3 in DNA: TGTGCCAGCAGTGCCCACACGCCCGGGACAGAGGATGAAAAACTGTTTTTT. It is translated as CASSAHTPGTEDEKLFF.

This chain links TRBV7-9 with TRBJ2-1, with D maybe TRBD2 (6 bases). The V end lost 4 bases, the J end lost 2 bases, and 12 bases lay between the germline ends. Germline V lookup: CDR1 SEHNR, CDR2 FQNEAQ (reference sequence). This CDR3 comprises 15 residues. CDR3 in amino acids: CASSSFSGTYNEQFF. CDR3 DNA: TGTGCCAGCAGCTCTTTTAGCGGCACCTACAATGAGCAGTTCTTC.

The chain joins TRBV25-1 to TRBJ2-1; 7 nucleotides line up with TRBD1. This CDR3 region has 15 residues. Germline CDR1 reads MGHDK; CDR2 reads SYGVNS. V shed 6 bases and J 4 bases; nucleotides not matched to a gene: 9. In DNA, the CDR3 is TGTGCCAGCAGCCAAGCACAGGGGTCGTACAATGAGCAGTTCTTC. This codes for CASSQAQGSYNEQFF.

This clone has only a few counts. The chain employs TRBV7-9 and TRBJ1-6, with 9 bases lining up with TRBD1. The CDR3 sequence is 14 residues long. Per germline, CDR1 SEHNR and CDR2 FQNEAQ (reference sequence). The V segment lost 4 bases and the J segment 10 bases; nucleotides outside the gene matches: 5. The CDR3 sequence: CASSSTGGDSPLHF. The DNA of the CDR3 is TGTGCCAGCAGCTCGACAGGGGGAGACTCACCCCTCCACTTT.

This clone was found a few times. The V and J genes are TRBV4-1 and TRBJ2-5, with 12 bases identical to TRBD2. Germline values: CDR1 MGHRA, CDR2 YSYEKL. The CDR3 spans 17 residues. With 0 bases clipped from V and 5 bases from J, the junction kept 7 bases outside the gene matches. CDR3 region: CASSQDRTSGMYETQYF. The CDR3 DNA follows: TGCGCCAGCAGCCAAGATAGGACTAGCGGGATGTACGAGACCCAGTACTTC.

The rearrangement links TRBV28 to TRBJ2-2; tentatively, D is TRBD2 (5 bases). There are 14 residues in the CDR3. Trimming stripped 5 bases from V and 6 bases from J, with 13 bases between. The V gene's germline CDR1 is MDHEN and CDR2 SYDVKM. Here the CDR3 DNA reads TGTGCCAGCAGTCCCGCGGGCGTCGCCGGGGAGCTGTTTTTT. Amino acid sequence: CASSPAGVAGELFF.

The chain has TRBV12-5 and TRBJ2-5, with TRBD2 matching over 7 bases. V lost 5 bases, J lost 4 bases, and 10 bases stayed unmatched. Germline lookup yields CDR1 LGHNT and CDR2 FRNRAP. The CDR3 totals 15 residues. The CDR3 DNA follows: TGTGCTAGTGGTCTGGGCCGGGGAGGGAGAGAGACCCAGTACTTC. Its translation: CASGLGRGGRETQYF.

V is TRBV4-3 and J is TRBJ1-1; D is perhaps TRBD1 (6 bases). V lost 1 base, J lost 1 base, and 10 bases lay in between. CDR3 length: 15 amino acids. Looked up from germline, CDR1 is LGHNA and CDR2 is YSLEER. The CDR3 nucleotides are TGCGCCAGCAGCCAAGCGCGAGGGGGGAACACTGAAGCTTTCTTT. It translates to CASSQARGGNTEAFF.

The gene calls are TRBV4-3 and TRBJ2-3, with 7 positions matching TRBD2. The germline V gene has CDR1 LGHNA and CDR2 YSLEER. The ends lost 1 base at V and 0 bases at J; junction bases unmatched: 10. This CDR3 has 18 residues. The CDR3 loop is CASSQALRASGSTDTQYF. CDR3 nucleotide sequence: TGCGCCAGCAGCCAAGCTCTTCGGGCTAGCGGAAGCACAGATACGCAGTATTTT.

The chain links TRBV5-4 to TRBJ2-1; D gene uncertain. Per germline, CDR1 SGHNT and CDR2 YYREEE (reference sequence). Trimming left V 0 bases short and J 0 bases short, with 13 bases between. The CDR3 length is 17 residues. The CDR3 sequence: CASSLAAARSSYNEQFF. The DNA for the CDR3 is TGTGCCAGCAGCTTGGCCGCGGCACGTTCCTCCTACAATGAGCAGTTCTTC.

The chain joins TRBV27 to TRBJ2-5, with 7 bases matching TRBD2. This CDR3 spans 19 amino acids. Germline values: CDR1 MNHEY, CDR2 SMNVEV (reference sequence). Trimming took 5 bases from V and 10 from J; bases not matched to a gene: 28. CDR3 in DNA: TGTGCCAGCAGTCTCAGCGGGAAGCGTTCGTCCAAAGCCCACCTAATCCAGTACTTC. It is translated as CASSLSGKRSSKAHLIQYF.

Regarding this clone: The same CDR3 can be traced to other DNA sequences in this sample. V is TRBV18 and J is TRBJ2-5, with D perhaps TRBD1 (5 bases). V was cut by 2 bases and J by 2 bases, with 6 bases left in between. Germline V gene sequence: CDR1 KGHSH, CDR2 LQKENI. The CDR3 contains 13 residues. CDR3 sequence: CASSPRQQETQYF. CDR3 sequence (DNA): TGTGCCAGCTCACCAAGACAGCAAGAGACCCAGTACTTC.

V usage is TRBV15 and J usage is TRBJ1-4, with a tentative D call TRBD1 (6 bases). Germline assignment: CDR1 LNHNV and CDR2 YYDKDF (reference sequence). The ends were cut back, 7 bases at V and 2 bases at J, with 11 bases in the middle. This CDR3 comprises 14 residues. The CDR3 nucleotides read TGTGCCACCAAACAGGGTGGGACTAATGAAAAACTGTTTTTT. Translation gives CATKQGGTNEKLFF.

The genes are TRBV10-3 and TRBJ1-6; D might be TRBD1 (6 bases). Germline lookup yields CDR1 ENHRY and CDR2 SYGVKD. V lost 4 bases, J lost 6 bases, and 7 bases lay in between. The CDR3 is 13 amino acids. The CDR3 sequence: CAISGTVNSPLHF. CDR3 in DNA: TGTGCCATCAGTGGGACAGTTAATTCACCCCTCCACTTT.

A single count supports this clone. The chain uses TRBV27 and TRBJ1-5; D is ambiguous. The germline gives CDR1 MNHEY, CDR2 SMNVEV (reference sequence). V lost 3 bases to trimming and J lost 4 bases, with 7 bases between them. This CDR3 spans 13 amino acids. CDR3 in amino acids: CASSFGVNQPQHF. The CDR3 DNA reads TGTGCCAGCAGTTTCGGTGTAAATCAGCCCCAGCATTTT.

V and J are TRBV7-2 and TRBJ2-5, with 8 positions matching TRBD2. Per germline, CDR1 SGHTA and CDR2 FQGNSA. The V segment lost 0 bases and the J segment 2 bases; nucleotides outside the gene matches: 5. The CDR3 totals 16 residues. This CDR3 is CASSLALGGGQETQYF. DNA for the CDR3: TGTGCCAGCAGCTTAGCCCTCGGGGGGGGGCAAGAGACCCAGTACTTC.

This chain joins TRBV7-8 and TRBJ2-7; 9 bases match TRBD1. V shed 5 bases and J 6 bases; nucleotides not matched to a gene: 2. The CDR3 consists of 12 residues. CDR1 is SGHVS and CDR2 is FQNEAQ in the germline V gene. CDR3 sequence (DNA): TGTGCCAGCAGCCCGACAGGGGGCGAGCAGTACTTC. This encodes CASSPTGGEQYF.

V gene TRBV4-1 combines with J gene TRBJ2-3, with TRBD2 identical over 9 bases. Trimming removed 6 bases from V and 2 bases from J; junction bases left unmatched: 6. The CDR3 has 15 amino acids. Germline V gene sequence: CDR1 MGHRA, CDR2 YSYEKL. For the CDR3, the DNA is TGCGCCAGCAGAGCTAGCGGGACCTTCACAGATACGCAGTATTTT. Amino acids: CASRASGTFTDTQYF.

CDR3 nucleotide sequence: TGTGCCAGCGGCCAGACCTACGAGCAGTACTTC. Its protein is CASGQTYEQYF. The chain combines TRBV28 with TRBJ2-7; D not resolved. The V end lost 8 bases, the J end lost 2 bases, and 7 bases lay between the germline ends. From germline, CDR1 is MDHEN and CDR2 SYDVKM. This CDR3 is built from 11 residues.

This clone showed up just a few times. This chain links TRBV19 with TRBJ1-4, with D uncertain. The germline V gene encodes CDR1 LNHDA and CDR2 SQIVND (reference sequence). CDR3 length: 16 amino acids. Trimming left V 8 bases short and J 2 bases short, with 18 bases between. CDR3 bases: TGTGCCAGTGGGAGGAGCTTCTTCGGGACTAATGAAAAACTGTTTTTT. Amino acid sequence: CASGRSFFGTNEKLFF.

For the CDR3, the DNA is TGTGCCAGCAGCTCATTATCTAAGGGGATCGACTATGGCTACACCTTC. This translates into CASSSLSKGIDYGYTF. This chain joins TRBV7-2 and TRBJ1-2; tentatively, D is TRBD1 (5 bases). Trimming took off 4 bases at V and 3 bases at J, with 18 bases between the two ends. This CDR3 is built from 16 residues. Looked up from germline, CDR1 is SGHTA and CDR2 is FQGNSA. Full variable domain (rest looked up from reference TRBV7-2 and TRBJ1-2): GAGVSQSPSNKVTEKGKDVELRCDPISGHTALYWYRQSLGQGLEFLIYFQGNSAPDKSGLPSDRFSAERTGGSVSTLTIQRTQQEDSAVYLCASSSLSKGIDYGYTFGSGTRLTVV.

This chain uses TRBV2 with TRBJ2-5, with D unclear. Germline lookup yields CDR1 SNHLY and CDR2 FYNNEI. CDR3 length equals 14 residues. Trimming pared 5 bases from V and 7 bases from J, leaving 17 bases between. The CDR3 here is CASSLGFNMGTQYF. In DNA, the CDR3 is TGTGCCAGCAGTCTAGGATTTAACATGGGGACCCAGTACTTC.

Only a few counts were recorded for this clone. The J gene is TRBJ2-3, the V gene TRBV9; TRBD1 might be the D (6 bases). The CDR3 is 16 residues long. Germline CDR1 SGDLS, CDR2 YYNGEE. Deletions cut 0 bases from V and 0 bases from J, with 11 bases between. CDR3 in amino acids: CASSVVPQGSTDTQYF. CDR3 bases: TGTGCCAGCAGCGTAGTCCCCCAGGGGAGCACAGATACGCAGTATTTT.

This clone occurred a few times. This chain joins TRBV19 and TRBJ2-2, with 7 bases lining up with TRBD1. Trimming at V came to 5 bases and at J to 3 bases, leaving 3 bases not matched to a gene. CDR1 is LNHDA, CDR2 SQIVND, per germline (reference sequence). The CDR3 is 14 amino acids. For the CDR3, the DNA is TGTGCCAGTAGTCGACAGGGACACACCGGGGAGCTGTTTTTT. Protein sequence: CASSRQGHTGELFF. Full variable domain (rest looked up from reference TRBV19 and TRBJ2-2): DGGITQSPKYLFRKEGQNVTLSCEQNLNHDAMYWYRQDPGQGLRLIYYSQIVNDFQKGDIAEGYSVSREKKESFPLTVTSAQKNPTAFYLCASSRQGHTGELFFGEGSRLTVL.

This clone was detected a few times. This chain uses TRBV5-6 with TRBJ1-5; 7 positions agree with TRBD1. Germline CDR1 and CDR2: SGHDT and YYEEEE. The V and J ends lost 4 bases and 3 bases, in that order; junction bases with no gene match: 4. The CDR3 consists of 14 residues. CDR3 sequence reads: CASSRTGTNQPQHF. The CDR3 nucleotides read TGTGCCAGCAGCCGGACAGGTACCAATCAGCCCCAGCATTTT.

This chain links TRBV5-1 with TRBJ2-7; D possibly corresponds to TRBD1 (6 bases). Germline V gives CDR1 SGHRS, CDR2 YFSETQ. Trimming stripped 3 bases from V and 3 bases from J, with 19 bases between. This CDR3 spans 16 amino acids. CDR3 sequence reads: CASSWGSGVEVYEQYF. CDR3 DNA: TGCGCCAGCAGCTGGGGTTCAGGGGTAGAAGTCTACGAGCAGTACTTC.

This clone has a handful of counts. The chain has TRBV5-4 and TRBJ2-7; TRBD1 matches at 7 bases. The CDR3 extends over 15 amino acids. Trimming cost V 5 bases and J 7 bases; bases outside gene matches: 15. Germline CDR1 is SGHNT and CDR2 is YYREEE (reference sequence). The CDR3 DNA is TGTGCCAGCAGGGTCCGGGACAGCCCGCAGAGGGAGCAGTACTTC. The encoded protein is CASRVRDSPQREQYF.